This TCR beta chain was recorded in a study of T cells in Graves' hyperthyroidism and ophthalmopathy. Findings and caveats of the study: The blood repertoire included most of the expanded thyroid clonotypes above 0.001.

This clonotype was seen at least ten times. Antigen: not known. Trimming stripped 7 bases from V and 1 base from J, with 14 bases between. The CDR3 totals 15 residues. Authors of the study amplified TCR beta CDR3 regions from RNA transcripts. The study used the HTBI primer set for a first-round RT-PCR of the TCR CDR3. TCRdb re-called the multiplex PCR reads through MiXCR, storing one row per CDR3 protein. The sample has 300,000 to 400,000 distinct CDR3 sequences; 20% to 25% are singletons. The sequence came from a woman aged 45-65 years with Graves' hyperthyroidism. The material sequenced was blood. V and J are TRBV12-3 or TRBV12-4 and TRBJ2-1; D remains ambiguous. The CDR3 DNA reads TGTGCCAGCACCCCCGAGGTAGGGTCCTACAATGAGCAGTTCTTC. This sequence encodes CASTPEVGSYNEQFF.